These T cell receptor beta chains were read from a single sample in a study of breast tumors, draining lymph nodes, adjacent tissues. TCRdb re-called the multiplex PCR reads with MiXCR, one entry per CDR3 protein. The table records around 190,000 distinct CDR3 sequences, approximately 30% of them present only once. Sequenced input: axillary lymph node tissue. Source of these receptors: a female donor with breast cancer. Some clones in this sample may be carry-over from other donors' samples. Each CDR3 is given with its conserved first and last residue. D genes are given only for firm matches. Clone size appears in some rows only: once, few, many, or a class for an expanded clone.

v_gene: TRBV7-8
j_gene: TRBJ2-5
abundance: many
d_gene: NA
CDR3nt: TGTGCCAGCAGCCTAGGGACTTGGCTCCAAGAGACCCAGTACTTC
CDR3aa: CASSLGTWLQETQYF

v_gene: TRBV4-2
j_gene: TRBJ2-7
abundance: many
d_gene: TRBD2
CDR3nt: TGTGCCAGCAGCCAAAATAGCGGGGGGACCTACGAGCAGTACTTC
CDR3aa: CASSQNSGGTYEQYF

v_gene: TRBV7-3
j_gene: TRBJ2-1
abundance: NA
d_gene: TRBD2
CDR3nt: TGTGCCAGCAGCTCTTGGACTAGCGGGAGCCCTTTGTACAATGAGCAGCTCTTT
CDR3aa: CASSSWTSGSPLYNEQLF

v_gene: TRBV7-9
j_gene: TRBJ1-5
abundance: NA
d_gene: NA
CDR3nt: TGTGCCAGCAGCTCAATACAGCAGCCCCAGCATTTT
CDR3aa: CASSSIQQPQHF

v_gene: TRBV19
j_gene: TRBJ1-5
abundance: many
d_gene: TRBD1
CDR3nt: TGTGCCAGTAGCATGGACAGGGGCGCAGCTAATCAGCCCCAGCATTTT
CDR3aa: CASSMDRGAANQPQHF

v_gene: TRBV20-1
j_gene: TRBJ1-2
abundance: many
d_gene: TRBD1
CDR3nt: TGCAGTGCGAGGGGGGACAGGTCGGTTGGTGGCTACACCTTC
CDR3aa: CSARGDRSVGGYTF

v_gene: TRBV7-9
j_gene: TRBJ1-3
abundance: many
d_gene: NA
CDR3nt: TGTGCCAGCAGCTTGGAGGTGACCATATATTTT
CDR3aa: CASSLEVTIYF

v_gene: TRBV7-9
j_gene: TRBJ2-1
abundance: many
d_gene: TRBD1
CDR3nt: TGTGCCAGCAGCTTAGGTTGGACAGGGGCTGTCAATGAGCAGTTCTTC
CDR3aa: CASSLGWTGAVNEQFF

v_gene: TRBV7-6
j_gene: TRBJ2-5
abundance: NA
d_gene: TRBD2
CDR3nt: TGTGCCAGCAGCTTGCCGAGAGGAGCGGGACCCAAGAAGGATGCCCAGTACTTC
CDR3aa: CASSLPRGAGPKKDAQYF

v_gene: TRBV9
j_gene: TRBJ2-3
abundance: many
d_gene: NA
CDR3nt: TGTGCCAGCAGCGTAGGCTGGAGTAGTGATACGCAGTATTTT
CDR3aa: CASSVGWSSDTQYF